This TCR beta chain is drawn from a study of cytomegalovirus exposure and HLA in healthy donors. Study-wide points: There were some V segments, including TRBV6-2 and TRBV6-3, excluded as indistinguishable.

The primer mix had 60 Vbeta and 13 Jbeta primers. Method: immunoSEQ multiplex PCR; TCRdb's copy keeps in-frame clones and lacks some. There are about 110,000 clones in the sample; under 85% occur only once, and roughly 6% lies in the top ten. The CDR3 sequence is 15 residues long. Germline V lookup: CDR1 MDHEN, CDR2 SYDVKM. Losses at the gene ends were 2 bases for V and 6 bases for J; bases not matched to a gene: 9. To note about this clone: Its target is not known.

This TCR derives from a man aged 18 to 35 in good health and CMV-seronegative. This chain joins TRBV28 and TRBJ1-2; 7 bases fit TRBD1. Sequenced sample: PBMCs. CDR3 in DNA: TGTGCCAGCAGTTTACCCCACAGACAGGGCAATGGCTACACCTTC. Protein: CASSLPHRQGNGYTF.